The 13 T cell receptor beta chains reported below all come from one sample, sequenced in a study of cytomegalovirus exposure and HLA in healthy donors. The PCR was carried out with 60 Vbeta primers and 13 Jbeta primers. Sequencing was performed with immunoSEQ multiplex PCR; in TCRdb, only in-frame clones are kept and a portion is missing. The table records approximately 100,000 clones, roughly three quarters of them present only once. Sequenced: PBMCs. These receptors all stem from a woman aged 35 to 49 in good health and CMV-seropositive.

This clone was seen a handful of times. The chain links TRBV27 to TRBJ1-2, with D possibly matching TRBD1 (6 bases). CDR3 length: 13 residues. The V end was cut by 6 bases, the J end by 4 bases, with 12 bases between. Germline loops: CDR1 MNHEY, CDR2 SMNVEV (reference sequence). DNA of the CDR3: TGTGCCAGCAGCCTACAGGGCCCCTATGGCTACACCTTC. Its protein product is CASSLQGPYGYTF.

The chain has TRBV6-5 and TRBJ1-2, with a weak D call TRBD1 (5 bases). The CDR3 length is 16 residues. Between the trimmed V and J ends, which lost 0 bases and 3 bases, there was a span of 14 bases. The germline gives CDR1 MNHEY, CDR2 SVGAGI. The CDR3 sequence: CASSYSGSGMDYGYTF. In DNA, the CDR3 is TGTGCCAGCAGTTACTCTGGGTCAGGGATGGACTATGGCTACACCTTC.

This sequence joins TRBV9 and TRBJ2-1, with 14 bases lining up with TRBD2. The V segment lost 3 bases and the J segment 2 bases; nucleotides outside the gene matches: 7. Germline V lookup: CDR1 SGDLS, CDR2 YYNGEE. The CDR3 contains 18 residues. The CDR3 loop reads CASSGPGLAGATYNEQFF. CDR3 coding DNA: TGTGCCAGCAGCGGGCCGGGACTAGCGGGGGCGACCTACAATGAGCAGTTCTTC.

This clone has just a few counts. The CDR3 is CAISEAASYNSPLHF. The DNA for the CDR3 is TGTGCCATCAGTGAGGCGGCTTCCTATAATTCACCCCTCCACTTT. V and J are TRBV10-3 and TRBJ1-6, with D uncertain. The CDR3 is made up of 15 amino acids. In germline, CDR1 is ENHRY, CDR2 SYGVKD. V shed 2 bases and J shed 1 base, with 6 bases lying between them.

This clone has a handful of counts. In nucleotides, the CDR3 is TGTGCCTGGATTGAGGGGGCCAGTGAAAAACTGTTTTTT. This codes for CAWIEGASEKLFF. The rearrangement uses TRBV30 and TRBJ1-4; 7 bases match TRBD1. Germline trimming cut 4 bases from V and 7 bases from J; bases unmatched to any gene: 6. The CDR3 consists of 13 residues. Germline CDR1 GTSNPN, CDR2 SVGIG (reference sequence).

The chain has TRBV11-2 and TRBJ1-6; 11 nucleotides match TRBD1. After removal of 5 bases from V and 2 bases from J, the junction contained 8 bases not matched to a gene. The CDR3 has 18 residues. Germline CDR1 and CDR2: SGHAT and FQNNGV. The CDR3 nucleotides are TGTGCCAGCAGCCCCAGCGGGACAGGGGGGCCCTATAATTCACCCCTCCACTTT. The encoded protein is CASSPSGTGGPYNSPLHF.

The chain employs TRBV4-1 and TRBJ1-3; possibly TRBD1 for D (5 bases). The CDR3 has 15 amino acids. Germline V gene lookup returns CDR1 MGHRA and CDR2 YSYEKL. Trimming removed 0 bases from V and 3 bases from J, with 9 bases in between. In nucleotides, the CDR3 is TGCGCCAGCAGCCAAGATACGGGGGTTGGAAACACCATATATTTT. Protein: CASSQDTGVGNTIYF.

V and J are TRBV6-1 and TRBJ1-5, with TRBD1 matching over 9 bases. J lost 0 bases, V lost 1 base, and 7 bases had no gene match. The length of the CDR3 is 18 residues. Germline V gives CDR1 MNHNS, CDR2 SASEGT. The CDR3 DNA sequence: TGTGCCAGCAGTGAAGTAAGGGGACAGGGCTATAGCAATCAGCCCCAGCATTTT. This encodes CASSEVRGQGYSNQPQHF.

The chain couples TRBV7-9 to TRBJ1-4, with 11 bases matching TRBD1. The CDR3 extends over 15 amino acids. Germline trimming cut 5 bases from V and 8 bases from J; bases unmatched to any gene: 7. CDR1 is SEHNR, CDR2 FQNEAQ, per germline (reference sequence). The CDR3, as DNA: TGTGCCAGCAGCGCCAAGGGACAGGGGGGGGAAAAACTGTTTTTT. This encodes CASSAKGQGGEKLFF.

DNA of the CDR3: TGTGCCAGCAGCCTAAACCAGGGCACTGAAGCTTTCTTT. Residues: CASSLNQGTEAFF. The V call is TRBV4-2, the J call TRBJ1-1, with D perhaps TRBD1 (5 bases). V was trimmed by 4 bases and J by 4 bases, leaving 10 bases between them. The CDR3 totals 13 residues. Germline CDR1 is LGHNA and CDR2 is YNFKEQ.

The V call is TRBV5-1, the J call TRBJ2-1; the match to TRBD2 covers 9 bases. The CDR3 is 15 amino acids. With V trimmed by 0 bases and J by 10 bases, 8 bases remained unmatched. Looked up from germline, CDR1 is SGHRS and CDR2 is YFSETQ. CDR3 DNA sequence: TGCGCCAGCAGCTTGGCGCGGGGGGGCCCTGTCGAGCAGTTCTTC. Translating it yields CASSLARGGPVEQFF.

The chain couples TRBV29-1 to TRBJ1-6, with TRBD1 as a possible D gene (5 bases). This CDR3 region has 15 residues. The germline V gene encodes CDR1 SQVTM and CDR2 ANQGSEA. V lost 3 bases and J lost 14, with 23 bases in between. CDR3: CSVEGSGHWTLTLHF. The CDR3 nucleotides read TGCAGCGTTGAGGGGTCCGGACATTGGACCCTCACCCTCCACTTT.

The rearrangement uses TRBV5-1 and TRBJ2-7; D possibly corresponds to TRBD1 (5 bases). Trimming removed 0 bases at V and 4 bases at J, with 11 bases between. This CDR3 contains 14 residues. In germline, CDR1 is SGHRS, CDR2 YFSETQ. In nucleotides, the CDR3 is TGCGCCAGCAGCTTGGCAGGGATTCGGTACGAGCAGTACTTC. This translates into CASSLAGIRYEQYF. Combining the CDR3 with reference TRBV5-1 and TRBJ2-7 gives the whole variable domain KAGVTQTPRYLIKTRGQQVTLSCSPISGHRSVSWYQQTPGQGLQFLFEYFSETQRNKGNFPGRFSGRQFSNSRSEMNVSTLELGDSALYLCASSLAGIRYEQYFGPGTRLTVT.